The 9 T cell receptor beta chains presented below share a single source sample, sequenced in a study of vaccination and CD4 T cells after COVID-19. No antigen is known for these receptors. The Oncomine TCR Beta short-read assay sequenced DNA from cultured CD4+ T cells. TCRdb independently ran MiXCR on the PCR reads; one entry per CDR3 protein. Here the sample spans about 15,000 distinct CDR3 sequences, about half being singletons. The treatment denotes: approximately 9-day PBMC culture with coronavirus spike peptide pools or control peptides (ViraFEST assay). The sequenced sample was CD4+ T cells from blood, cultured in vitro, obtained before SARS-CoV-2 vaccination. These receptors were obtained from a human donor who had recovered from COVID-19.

CDR3: CASSPTPGINYGYTF. The DNA of the CDR3 is TGTGCCAGCAGTCCGACCCCGGGGATTAACTATGGCTACACCTTC. The chain carries TRBV6-1 and TRBJ1-2; D is uncertain. This CDR3 is 15 amino acids long. Deletions cut 5 bases from V and 1 base from J, with 14 bases between. The germline V gene has CDR1 MNHNS and CDR2 SASEGT.

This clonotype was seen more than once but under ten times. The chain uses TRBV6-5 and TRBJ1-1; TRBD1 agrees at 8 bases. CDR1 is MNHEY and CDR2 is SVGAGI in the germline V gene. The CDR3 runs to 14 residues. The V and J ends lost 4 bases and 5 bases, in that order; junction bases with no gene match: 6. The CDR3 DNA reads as TGTGCCAGCAGTTCGACCAGGGGGCAAACTGAAGCTTTCTTT. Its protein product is CASSSTRGQTEAFF.

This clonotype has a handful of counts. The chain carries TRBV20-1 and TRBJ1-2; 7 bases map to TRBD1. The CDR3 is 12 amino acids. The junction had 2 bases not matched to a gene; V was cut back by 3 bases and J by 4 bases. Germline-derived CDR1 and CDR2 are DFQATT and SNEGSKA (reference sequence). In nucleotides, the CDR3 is TGCAGTGCTAGCGGGGACAGCTATGGCTACACCTTC. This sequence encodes CSASGDSYGYTF.

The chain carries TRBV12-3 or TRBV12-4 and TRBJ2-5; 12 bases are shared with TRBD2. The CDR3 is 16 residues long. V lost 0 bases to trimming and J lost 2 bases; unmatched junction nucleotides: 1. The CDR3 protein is CASSLALAGGQETQYF. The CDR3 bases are TGTGCCAGCAGTTTAGCGCTAGCGGGAGGGCAAGAGACCCAGTACTTC.

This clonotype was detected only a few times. The CDR3 DNA sequence: TGCAGTGCTAGATTTGGCAGGAATCAGCCCCAGCATTTT. Its translation: CSARFGRNQPQHF. The V gene is TRBV20-1, the J gene TRBJ1-5; D uncertain. V was cut by 2 bases and J by 4 bases, with 9 bases left in between. Germline V gives CDR1 DFQATT, CDR2 SNEGSKA (reference sequence). This CDR3 comprises 13 residues.

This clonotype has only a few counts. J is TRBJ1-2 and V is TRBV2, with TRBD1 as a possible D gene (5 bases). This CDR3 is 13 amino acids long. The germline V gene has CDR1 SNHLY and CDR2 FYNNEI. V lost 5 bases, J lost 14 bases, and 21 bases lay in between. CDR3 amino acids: CASSSDRDARRTF. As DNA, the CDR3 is TGTGCCAGCAGTTCCGATCGGGACGCCCGAAGGACCTTC.

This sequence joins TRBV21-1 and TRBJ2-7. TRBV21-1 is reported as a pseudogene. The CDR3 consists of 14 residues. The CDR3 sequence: CASGPKPFSYEQYF. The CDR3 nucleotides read TGTGCCAGCGGACCGAAACCCTTCTCCTACGAGCAGTACTTC.

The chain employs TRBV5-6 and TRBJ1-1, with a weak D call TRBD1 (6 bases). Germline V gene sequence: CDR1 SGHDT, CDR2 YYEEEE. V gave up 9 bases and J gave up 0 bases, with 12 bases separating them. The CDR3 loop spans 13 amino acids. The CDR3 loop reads CATGGGLNTEAFF. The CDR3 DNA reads TGTGCCACTGGAGGGGGGCTGAACACTGAAGCTTTCTTT.

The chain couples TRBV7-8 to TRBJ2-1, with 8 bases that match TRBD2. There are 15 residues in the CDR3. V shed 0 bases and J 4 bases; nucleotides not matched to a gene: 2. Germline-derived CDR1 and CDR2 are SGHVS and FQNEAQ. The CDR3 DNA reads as TGTGCCAGCAGCTTAGCAGCGGGAGCTTACAATGAGCAGTTCTTC. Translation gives CASSLAAGAYNEQFF.